This is a list of T cell receptor beta chains from one sample in a study of cytomegalovirus exposure and HLA in healthy donors. Assay: immunoSEQ multiplex PCR; the TCRdb copy retains only in-frame clones and omits some. This table has around 62,000 clones, around 88% appearing once. Sequencing input: PBMCs. The receptors here all came from a woman aged 18 to 35 in good health and CMV-seronegative. Each CDR3 is given with its conserved first and last residue. A D gene is named only where the DNA matches it firmly. Rows may omit the clone size; those that give it use once, few, many or a size class.

DNA: TGTGCCAGCGCGAGACTAGCGAACACCGGGGAGCTGTTTTTT
CDR3: CASARLANTGELFF
J: TRBJ2-2
size: NA
V: TRBV28
D: NA

DNA: TGTGCCAGTAGGGACCCACTCACAGATACGCAGTATTTT
CDR3: CASRDPLTDTQYF
J: TRBJ2-3
size: NA
V: TRBV6-4
D: NA

DNA: TGTGCCAGCAGCCAACTAGGCTCCTACGAGCAGTACTTC
CDR3: CASSQLGSYEQYF
J: TRBJ2-7
size: NA
V: TRBV4-2
D: NA

DNA: TGTGCCAGCAGCCTCGGGGGGAGCGGGTACAATGAGCAGTTCTTC
CDR3: CASSLGGSGYNEQFF
J: TRBJ2-1
size: NA
V: TRBV11-1
D: TRBD2

DNA: TGTGCCAGCAGCTTAGGACAGGGTAACTATGGCTACACCTTC
CDR3: CASSLGQGNYGYTF
J: TRBJ1-2
size: NA
V: TRBV7-9
D: TRBD1

DNA: TGTGCCAGCAGCCCACCAGGGGGTAGGGAAACCGGGGAGCTGTTTTTT
CDR3: CASSPPGGRETGELFF
J: TRBJ2-2
size: few
V: TRBV7-9
D: TRBD1

DNA: TGCGCCAGCAGCCGCCTCCCGGGGACTAGCGGGTCCAGCTCCTACAATGAGCAGTTCTTC
CDR3: CASSRLPGTSGSSSYNEQFF
J: TRBJ2-1
size: once
V: TRBV5-1
D: TRBD2

DNA: TGCGCCAGCAGCCCAGGACAGTACTACGAGCAGTACTTC
CDR3: CASSPGQYYEQYF
J: TRBJ2-7
size: NA
V: TRBV5-1
D: NA

DNA: TGTGCCAGCACTCGAGACCTCCGACAGGGGACCTACAATGAGCAGTTCTTC
CDR3: CASTRDLRQGTYNEQFF
J: TRBJ2-1
size: NA
V: TRBV2
D: TRBD1

DNA: TGTGCCAGCATAGCGGGAGAAGTAAATGAGCAGTTCTTC
CDR3: CASIAGEVNEQFF
J: TRBJ2-1
size: NA
V: TRBV2
D: TRBD2

DNA: TGTGCCAGCAGTGTTACTAGCGGGCAGCAGTTCTTC
CDR3: CASSVTSGQQFF
J: TRBJ2-1
size: NA
V: TRBV6-5
D: TRBD2

DNA: TGTGCCAGCAGTGGACTAGCGGGAGACCTCCATGAGCAGTTCTTC
CDR3: CASSGLAGDLHEQFF
J: TRBJ2-1
size: NA
V: TRBV6-1
D: TRBD2

DNA: TGTGCCAGCACCGGACTAGCGGGGTCCACCGGGGAGCTGTTTTTT
CDR3: CASTGLAGSTGELFF
J: TRBJ2-2
size: NA
V: TRBV6-5
D: TRBD2

DNA: TGTGCCAGCAGTTTCCCGGGAACGTATGGCTACACCTTC
CDR3: CASSFPGTYGYTF
J: TRBJ1-2
size: NA
V: TRBV6-5
D: NA

DNA: TGTGCCAGCAGTTTGGGGGGACTAGGCACTGAAGCTTTCTTT
CDR3: CASSLGGLGTEAFF
J: TRBJ1-1
size: NA
V: TRBV27
D: NA

DNA: TGTGCCAGCAGCTCACAGGGCCTACCCCTAGATACGCAGTATTTT
CDR3: CASSSQGLPLDTQYF
J: TRBJ2-3
size: NA
V: TRBV13
D: NA

DNA: TGCGCCAGCAGCTTGTGGGGACAGAAAGAGACCCAGTACTTC
CDR3: CASSLWGQKETQYF
J: TRBJ2-5
size: NA
V: TRBV5-1
D: TRBD1

DNA: TGTGCCAGCAGGAAGGGTAGCGGGAGGGCTGCTAGCACAGATACGCAGTATTTT
CDR3: CASRKGSGRAASTDTQYF
J: TRBJ2-3
size: NA
V: TRBV7-9
D: TRBD2

DNA: TGTGCCAGCAGCCCCCGAATAGCGGGTGACACCGGGGAGCTGTTTTTT
CDR3: CASSPRIAGDTGELFF
J: TRBJ2-2
size: NA
V: TRBV13
D: TRBD2

DNA: TGCGCCAGCAGTTTCATCGGGGACAGAGAAAACATTCAGTACTTC
CDR3: CASSFIGDRENIQYF
J: TRBJ2-4
size: NA
V: TRBV5-1
D: TRBD1

DNA: TGTGCCACAGAATCAGGGGGCGAAAACAATGAGCAGTTCTTC
CDR3: CATESGGENNEQFF
J: TRBJ2-1
size: NA
V: TRBV15
D: TRBD1

DNA: TGTGCCAGCAACAGGGGAAACACCGGGGAGCTGTTTTTT
CDR3: CASNRGNTGELFF
J: TRBJ2-2
size: few
V: TRBV28
D: TRBD1

DNA: TGTGCCAGCAGCGTAGGACTAGTCGGGTACGAGCAGTACTTC
CDR3: CASSVGLVGYEQYF
J: TRBJ2-7
size: NA
V: TRBV9
D: NA

DNA: TGTGCCAGCAGCCGGATGGCGGGGAGTTCCTACAATGAGCAGTTCTTC
CDR3: CASSRMAGSSYNEQFF
J: TRBJ2-1
size: NA
V: TRBV7-8
D: NA

DNA: TGTGCCAGCAGTACCTACAGGGGAGAAAAACTGTTTTTT
CDR3: CASSTYRGEKLFF
J: TRBJ1-4
size: NA
V: TRBV27
D: TRBD1

DNA: TGTGCCAGCACATCACTCCCTCAGGGGGCTTTGTACGAGCAGTACTTC
CDR3: CASTSLPQGALYEQYF
J: TRBJ2-7
size: NA
V: TRBV27
D: TRBD1

DNA: TGTGCCAGCAGCCCAGGGTTCCAAGAGACCCAGTACTTC
CDR3: CASSPGFQETQYF
J: TRBJ2-5
size: NA
V: TRBV11-1
D: NA

DNA: TGCGCCAGCAGCCGACGACAGGGGCAAGAGACCCAGTACTTC
CDR3: CASSRRQGQETQYF
J: TRBJ2-5
size: NA
V: TRBV5-1
D: TRBD1

DNA: TGTGCCACACGGAGCTTGGCCGGGACTTCGGTAGAGACCCAGTACTTC
CDR3: CATRSLAGTSVETQYF
J: TRBJ2-5
size: NA
V: TRBV10-3
D: NA

DNA: TGTGCCACCAGGGGACATTTTTCGGACTATGGCTACACCTTC
CDR3: CATRGHFSDYGYTF
J: TRBJ1-2
size: NA
V: TRBV15
D: NA

DNA: TGTGCCACCAGCAGAGAACTTGCTTACGAGCAGTACTTC
CDR3: CATSRELAYEQYF
J: TRBJ2-7
size: NA
V: TRBV15
D: NA

DNA: TGTGCCAGCACCTCAGGGGGGTTTGGTTCACCCCTCCACTTT
CDR3: CASTSGGFGSPLHF
J: TRBJ1-6
size: once
V: TRBV11-1
D: TRBD1

DNA: TGTGCCAGCAGCTTCGGGGCGGGAGGGAACAATGAGCAGTTCTTC
CDR3: CASSFGAGGNNEQFF
J: TRBJ2-1
size: once
V: TRBV7-9
D: TRBD2

DNA: TGTGCCATCGGTGGGACTAGTAACAATGAGCAGTTCTTC
CDR3: CAIGGTSNNEQFF
J: TRBJ2-1
size: few
V: TRBV10-3
D: TRBD2

DNA: TGTGCCAGCAGGAAAAGGGACTTGGCGGGAGGTTCAGATACGCAGTATTTT
CDR3: CASRKRDLAGGSDTQYF
J: TRBJ2-3
size: NA
V: TRBV2
D: TRBD2

DNA: TGTGCCTACCACCCGCTCAGGGATCTGAGAGGCTACACCTTC
CDR3: CAYHPLRDLRGYTF
J: TRBJ1-2
size: once
V: TRBV30
D: NA

DNA: TGTGCCAGTAAGAAGTACGGGACAGGGGGCCTTCAGCCCCAGCATTTT
CDR3: CASKKYGTGGLQPQHF
J: TRBJ1-5
size: once
V: TRBV19
D: TRBD1

DNA: TGTGCCAGCAGCCCGACAGGGGGTTATTCACCCCTCCACTTT
CDR3: CASSPTGGYSPLHF
J: TRBJ1-6
size: NA
V: TRBV6-5
D: TRBD1

DNA: TGTGCCAGCAGCACCATGGGGGGCTACGAGCAGTACTTC
CDR3: CASSTMGGYEQYF
J: TRBJ2-7
size: once
V: TRBV11-2
D: NA

DNA: TGCAGCGCCGACAGGGGAGGCACTGAAGCTTTCTTT
CDR3: CSADRGGTEAFF
J: TRBJ1-1
size: NA
V: TRBV29-1
D: TRBD1

DNA: TGTGCCAGTAACCTGAGGGGCACAGATACGCAGTATTTT
CDR3: CASNLRGTDTQYF
J: TRBJ2-3
size: once
V: TRBV19
D: NA

DNA: TGTGCCAGCAGTGAAGCGCAGGGGTTGAACATTCAGTACTTC
CDR3: CASSEAQGLNIQYF
J: TRBJ2-4
size: NA
V: TRBV6-1
D: NA

DNA: TGCGCCAGCAGTGAGTCCAGCGGGAGTATCCTGTACTTC
CDR3: CASSESSGSILYF
J: TRBJ2-7
size: NA
V: TRBV10-1
D: TRBD2

DNA: TGTGCCAGCAGTTCGACAGGCTGGGGCAAAAACATTCAGTACTTC
CDR3: CASSSTGWGKNIQYF
J: TRBJ2-4
size: NA
V: TRBV27
D: NA

DNA: TGTGCCAGCTCGGGACTAGCGCTGGGGGGGCAGTTCTTC
CDR3: CASSGLALGGQFF
J: TRBJ2-1
size: NA
V: TRBV2
D: TRBD2

DNA: TGTGCCTACAACAGGGGACAGAGCTCCTACAATGAGCAGTTCTTC
CDR3: CAYNRGQSSYNEQFF
J: TRBJ2-1
size: NA
V: TRBV30
D: TRBD1

DNA: TGTGCCAGCAGTTTCCCCCGGCGGGAACGGGTAGAGCAGTACTTC
CDR3: CASSFPRRERVEQYF
J: TRBJ2-7
size: once
V: TRBV28
D: NA

DNA: TGCGCCAGCAGCTCGTATGACAGGGGGCTTCGGGAGACCCAGTACTTC
CDR3: CASSSYDRGLRETQYF
J: TRBJ2-5
size: NA
V: TRBV5-1
D: TRBD1

DNA: TGTGCCAGCAGCTTAACTGCCGCAGCTGGGACAGGGAACTACGAGCAGTACTTC
CDR3: CASSLTAAAGTGNYEQYF
J: TRBJ2-7
size: NA
V: TRBV7-9
D: TRBD1

DNA: TGTGCCAGCAGTTCCCCGGGACAACCCCGGGCCCAGTACTTC
CDR3: CASSSPGQPRAQYF
J: TRBJ2-5
size: NA
V: TRBV6-6
D: NA